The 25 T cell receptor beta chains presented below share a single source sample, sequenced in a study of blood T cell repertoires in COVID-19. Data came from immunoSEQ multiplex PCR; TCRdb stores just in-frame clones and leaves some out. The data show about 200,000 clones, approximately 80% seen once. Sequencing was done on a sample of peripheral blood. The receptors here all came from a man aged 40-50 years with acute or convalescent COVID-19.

CDR3 in amino acids: CASSAVHEQFF. In DNA form, the CDR3 reads TGCGCCAGCAGTGCAGTCCATGAGCAGTTCTTC. The chain is built from TRBV10-2 and TRBJ2-1, with unresolved D. The germline V gene encodes CDR1 WSHSY and CDR2 SAAADI. The CDR3 is made up of 11 amino acids. V shed 4 bases and J shed 8 bases, with 6 bases lying between them.

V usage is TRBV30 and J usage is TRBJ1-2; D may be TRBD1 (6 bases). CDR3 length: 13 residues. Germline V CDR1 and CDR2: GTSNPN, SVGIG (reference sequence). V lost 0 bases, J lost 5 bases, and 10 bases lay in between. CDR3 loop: CAWSVQGSYGYTF. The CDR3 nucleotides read TGTGCCTGGAGTGTACAGGGCTCATATGGCTACACCTTC.

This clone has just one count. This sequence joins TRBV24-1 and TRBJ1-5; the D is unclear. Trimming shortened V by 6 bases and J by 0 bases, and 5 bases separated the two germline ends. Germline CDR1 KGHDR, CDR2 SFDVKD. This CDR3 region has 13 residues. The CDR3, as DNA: TGTGCCACCAGTTCGGGTAGCAATCAGCCCCAGCATTTT. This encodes CATSSGSNQPQHF.

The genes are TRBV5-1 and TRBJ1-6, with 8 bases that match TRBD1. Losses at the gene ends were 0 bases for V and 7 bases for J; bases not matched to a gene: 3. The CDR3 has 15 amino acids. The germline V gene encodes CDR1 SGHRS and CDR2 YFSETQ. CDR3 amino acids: CASSLGQGANSPLHF. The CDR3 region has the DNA TGCGCCAGCAGCTTGGGGCAGGGGGCCAATTCACCCCTCCACTTT.

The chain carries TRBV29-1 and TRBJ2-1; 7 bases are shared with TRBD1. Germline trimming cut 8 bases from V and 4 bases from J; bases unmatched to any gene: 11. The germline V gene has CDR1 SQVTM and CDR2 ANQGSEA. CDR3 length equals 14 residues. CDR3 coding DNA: TGCAGCATCGCTGTAAGACAGGGATACAATGAGCAGTTCTTC. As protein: CSIAVRQGYNEQFF.

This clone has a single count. This chain's CDR3 is CASSSANPGTYNEQFF. In DNA, the CDR3 is TGCGCCAGCAGCTCCGCAAATCCCGGGACCTACAATGAGCAGTTCTTC. The rearrangement uses TRBV5-1 and TRBJ2-1; perhaps TRBD2 as D (5 bases). The germline V and J ends were trimmed by 3 bases and 2 bases, with 15 bases remaining between them. This CDR3 region has 16 residues. CDR1 is SGHRS and CDR2 is YFSETQ in the germline V gene.

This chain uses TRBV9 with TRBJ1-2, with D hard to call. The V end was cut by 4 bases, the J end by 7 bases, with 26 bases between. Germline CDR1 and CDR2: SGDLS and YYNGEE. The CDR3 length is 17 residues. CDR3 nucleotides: TGTGCCAGCAGCCCCCGTTCTATTAGCACGTCGTTGGGTGGCTACACCTTC. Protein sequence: CASSPRSISTSLGGYTF.

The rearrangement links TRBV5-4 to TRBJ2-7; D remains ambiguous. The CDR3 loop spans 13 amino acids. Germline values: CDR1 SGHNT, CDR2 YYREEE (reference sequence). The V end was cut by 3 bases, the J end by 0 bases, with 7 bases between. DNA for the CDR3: TGTGCCAGCAGCTACTCGGGCTCCTACGAGCAGTACTTC. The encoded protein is CASSYSGSYEQYF.

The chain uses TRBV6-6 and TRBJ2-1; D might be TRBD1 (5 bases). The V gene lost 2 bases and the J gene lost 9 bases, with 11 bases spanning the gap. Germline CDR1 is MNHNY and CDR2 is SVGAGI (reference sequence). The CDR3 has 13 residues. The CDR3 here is CASSYTGDSEQFF. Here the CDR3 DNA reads TGTGCCAGCAGTTACACAGGTGACAGTGAGCAGTTCTTC.

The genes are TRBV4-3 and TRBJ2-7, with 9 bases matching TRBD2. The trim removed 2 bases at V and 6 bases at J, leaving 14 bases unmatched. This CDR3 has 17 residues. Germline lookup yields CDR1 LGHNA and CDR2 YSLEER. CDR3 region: CASSQILAGAYGSEQYF. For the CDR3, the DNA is TGCGCCAGCAGCCAAATCTTAGCGGGAGCGTACGGGAGCGAGCAGTACTTC.

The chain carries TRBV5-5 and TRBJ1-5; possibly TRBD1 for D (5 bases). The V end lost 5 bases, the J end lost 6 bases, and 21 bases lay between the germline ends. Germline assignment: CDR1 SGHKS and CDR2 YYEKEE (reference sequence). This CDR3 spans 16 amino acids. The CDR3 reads CASSFTWGGMPQPQHF. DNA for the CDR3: TGTGCCAGCAGTTTCACGTGGGGGGGAATGCCTCAGCCCCAGCATTTT.

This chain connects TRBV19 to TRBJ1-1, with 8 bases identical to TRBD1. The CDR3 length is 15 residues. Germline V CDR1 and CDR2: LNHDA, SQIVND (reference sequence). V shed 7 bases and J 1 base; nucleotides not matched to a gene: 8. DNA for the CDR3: TGTGCCAGTACCGGACAGGGAAAGGGGAACACTGAAGCTTTCTTT. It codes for CASTGQGKGNTEAFF.

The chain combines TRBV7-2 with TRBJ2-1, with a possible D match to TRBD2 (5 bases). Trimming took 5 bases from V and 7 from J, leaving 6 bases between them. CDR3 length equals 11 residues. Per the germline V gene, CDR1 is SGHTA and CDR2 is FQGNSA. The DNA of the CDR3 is TGTGCCAGCAGCAGGGAGAATGAGCAGTTCTTC. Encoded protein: CASSRENEQFF.

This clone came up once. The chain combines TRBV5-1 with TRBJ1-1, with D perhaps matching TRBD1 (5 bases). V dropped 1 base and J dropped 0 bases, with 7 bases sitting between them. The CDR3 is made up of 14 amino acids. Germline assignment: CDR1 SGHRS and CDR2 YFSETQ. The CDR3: CASSLRGMNTEAFF. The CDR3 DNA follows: TGCGCCAGCAGCTTGAGGGGAATGAACACTGAAGCTTTCTTT.

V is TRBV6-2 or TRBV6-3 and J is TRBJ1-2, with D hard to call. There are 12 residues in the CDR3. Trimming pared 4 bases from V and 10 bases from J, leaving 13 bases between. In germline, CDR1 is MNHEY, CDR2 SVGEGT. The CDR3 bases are TGTGCCAGCAGTTTCGGACGAGGGTTCTACACCTTC. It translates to CASSFGRGFYTF.

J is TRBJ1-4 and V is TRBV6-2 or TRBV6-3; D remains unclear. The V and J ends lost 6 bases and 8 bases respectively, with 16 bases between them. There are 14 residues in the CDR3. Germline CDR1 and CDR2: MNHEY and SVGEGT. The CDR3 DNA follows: TGTGCCAGCAGCCAGCCGGAGGTGGAGGAAAAACTGTTTTTT. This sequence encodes CASSQPEVEEKLFF.

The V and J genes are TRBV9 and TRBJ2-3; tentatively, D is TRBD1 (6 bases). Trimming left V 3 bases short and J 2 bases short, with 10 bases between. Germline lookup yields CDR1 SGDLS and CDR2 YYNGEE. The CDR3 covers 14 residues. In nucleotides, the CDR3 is TGTGCCAGCAGCGGGGGGCGCAACACAGATACGCAGTATTTT. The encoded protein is CASSGGRNTDTQYF.

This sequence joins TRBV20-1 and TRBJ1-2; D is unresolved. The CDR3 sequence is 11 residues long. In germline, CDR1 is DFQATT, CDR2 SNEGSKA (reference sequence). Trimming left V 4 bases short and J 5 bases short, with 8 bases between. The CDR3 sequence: CSAISPYGYTF. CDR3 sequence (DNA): TGCAGTGCTATATCCCCTTATGGCTACACCTTC.

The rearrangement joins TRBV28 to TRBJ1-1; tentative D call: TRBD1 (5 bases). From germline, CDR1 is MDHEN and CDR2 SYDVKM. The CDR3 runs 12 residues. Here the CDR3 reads CALGHPNTEAFF. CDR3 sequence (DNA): TGTGCTTTAGGACATCCGAACACTGAAGCTTTCTTT.

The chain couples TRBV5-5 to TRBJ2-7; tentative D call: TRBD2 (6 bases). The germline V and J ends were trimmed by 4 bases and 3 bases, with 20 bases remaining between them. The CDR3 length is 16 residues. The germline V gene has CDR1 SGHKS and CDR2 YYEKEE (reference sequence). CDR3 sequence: CASSPRGGDSYYEQYF. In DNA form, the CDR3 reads TGTGCCAGCAGCCCGCGGGGCGGGGATTCGTACTACGAGCAGTACTTC. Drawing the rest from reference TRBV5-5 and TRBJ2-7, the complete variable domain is DAGVTQSPTHLIKTRGQQVTLRCSPISGHKSVSWYQQVLGQGPQFIFQYYEKEERGRGNFPDRFSARQFPNYSSELNVNALLLGDSALYLCASSPRGGDSYYEQYFGPGTRLTVT.

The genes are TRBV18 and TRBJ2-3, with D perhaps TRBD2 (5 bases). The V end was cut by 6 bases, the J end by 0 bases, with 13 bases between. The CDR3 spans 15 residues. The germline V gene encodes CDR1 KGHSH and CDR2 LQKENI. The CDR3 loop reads CASSVRGMSTDTQYF. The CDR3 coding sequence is TGTGCCAGCTCGGTACGGGGTATGAGCACAGATACGCAGTATTTT.

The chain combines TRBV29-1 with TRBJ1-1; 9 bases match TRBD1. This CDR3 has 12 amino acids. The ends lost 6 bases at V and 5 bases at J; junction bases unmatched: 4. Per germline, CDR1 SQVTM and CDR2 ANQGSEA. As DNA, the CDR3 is TGCAGCGTCCGGGACAGGGCGACTGAAGCTTTCTTT. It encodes CSVRDRATEAFF.

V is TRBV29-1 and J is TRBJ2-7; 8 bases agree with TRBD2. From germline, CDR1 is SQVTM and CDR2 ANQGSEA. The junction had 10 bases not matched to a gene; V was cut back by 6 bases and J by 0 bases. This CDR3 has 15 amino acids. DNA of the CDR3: TGCAGCGTCTACATTAGCGGGACCGTCTCCTACGAGCAGTACTTC. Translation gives CSVYISGTVSYEQYF.

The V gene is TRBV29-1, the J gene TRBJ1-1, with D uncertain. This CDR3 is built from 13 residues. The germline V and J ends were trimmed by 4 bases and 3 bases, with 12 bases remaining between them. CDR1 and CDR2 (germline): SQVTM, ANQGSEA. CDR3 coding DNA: TGCAGCGTTGTGGCACAGTTGTACACTGAAGCTTTCTTT. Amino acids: CSVVAQLYTEAFF.

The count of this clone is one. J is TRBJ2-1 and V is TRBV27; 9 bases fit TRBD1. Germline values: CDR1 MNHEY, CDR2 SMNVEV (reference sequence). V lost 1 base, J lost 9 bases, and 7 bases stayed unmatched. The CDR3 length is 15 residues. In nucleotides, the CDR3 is TGTGCCAGCAGTTTATGGGACAGGGTCCGGTTTGAGCAGTTCTTC. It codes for CASSLWDRVRFEQFF.